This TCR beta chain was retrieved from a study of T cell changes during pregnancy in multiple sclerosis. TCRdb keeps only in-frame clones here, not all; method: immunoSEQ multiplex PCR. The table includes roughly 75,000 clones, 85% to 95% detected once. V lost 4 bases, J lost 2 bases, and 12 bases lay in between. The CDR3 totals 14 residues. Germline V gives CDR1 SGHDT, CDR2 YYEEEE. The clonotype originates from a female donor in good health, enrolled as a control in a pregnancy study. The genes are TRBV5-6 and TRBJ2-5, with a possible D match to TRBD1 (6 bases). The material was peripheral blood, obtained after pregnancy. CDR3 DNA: TGTGCCAGCAGCACGGGACAACTACAAGAGACCCAGTACTTC. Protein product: CASSTGQLQETQYF. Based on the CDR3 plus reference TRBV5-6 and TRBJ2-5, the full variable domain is DAGVTQSPTHLIKTRGQQVTLRCSPKSGHDTVSWYQQALGQGPQFIFQYYEEEERQRGNFPDRFSGHQFPNYSSELNVNALLLGDSALYLCASSTGQLQETQYFGPGTRLLVL.